A single sample gave rise to the 18 T cell receptor beta chains below, sequenced in a study of T cell responses to AZD1222 COVID-19 vaccine. Profiled with immunoSEQ multiplex PCR; TCRdb holds only in-frame clones, not every one. Of 100,000 to 150,000 clones listed, more than 70% were seen once; the top ten hold roughly 4.2%. The sequencing here drew on peripheral blood, taken on day 0 of AZD1222 vaccination. These receptor sequences come from an adult in good health.

The V and J genes are TRBV20-1 and TRBJ1-1; the D is unclear. This CDR3 is built from 12 residues. The ends were cut back, 3 bases at V and 11 bases at J, with 16 bases in the middle. Germline assignment: CDR1 DFQATT and CDR2 SNEGSKA (reference sequence). CDR3 residues: CSASPRPELAFF. The DNA of the CDR3 is TGCAGTGCTAGTCCGCGGCCCGAACTTGCTTTCTTT.

The chain combines TRBV19 with TRBJ2-1, with 8 positions matching TRBD2. The CDR3 totals 16 residues. Germline lookup yields CDR1 LNHDA and CDR2 SQIVND (reference sequence). With 6 bases clipped from V and 5 bases from J, the junction kept 12 bases outside the gene matches. The CDR3 DNA reads TGTGCCAGTAGCTTCATTAGCGGGAACTCTAACAATGAGCAGTTCTTC. It translates to CASSFISGNSNNEQFF.

The V call is TRBV29-1, the J call TRBJ2-1, with D maybe TRBD1 (6 bases). Germline V lookup: CDR1 SQVTM, CDR2 ANQGSEA. The CDR3 loop spans 14 amino acids. V was cut by 7 bases and J by 5 bases, with 18 bases left in between. This CDR3 reads CSGRRLGTHNEQFF. CDR3 nucleotides: TGCAGCGGCCGCAGGCTCGGGACACACAATGAGCAGTTCTTC.

V and J are TRBV7-2 and TRBJ1-3; the D gene is possibly TRBD1 (5 bases). Germline V gives CDR1 SGHTA, CDR2 FQGNSA. The germline V and J ends were trimmed by 7 bases and 8 bases, with 15 bases remaining between them. The length of the CDR3 is 13 residues. The CDR3 DNA is TGTGCCAGCACCGATCAGGGACGGGACACCATATATTTT. It encodes CASTDQGRDTIYF. Looking up the rest from reference TRBV7-2 and TRBJ1-3 gives the full variable domain: GAGVSQSPSNKVTEKGKDVELRCDPISGHTALYWYRQSLGQGLEFLIYFQGNSAPDKSGLPSDRFSAERTGGSVSTLTIQRTQQEDSAVYLCASTDQGRDTIYFGEGSWLTVV.

The chain carries TRBV29-1 and TRBJ1-1; D is perhaps TRBD1 (6 bases). V lost 7 bases, J lost 7 bases, and 19 bases lay in between. The V gene's germline CDR1 is SQVTM and CDR2 ANQGSEA. The CDR3 has 13 residues. CDR3 nucleotide sequence: TGCAGCGCTCTGACAGGAGGTGGTGGTGAAGCTTTCTTT. Translated, it gives CSALTGGGGEAFF. The full variable domain, completed using reference TRBV29-1 and TRBJ1-1, is SAVISQKPSRDICQRGTSLTIQCQVDSQVTMMFWYRQQPGQSLTLIATANQGSEATYESGFVIDKFPISRPNLTFSTLTVSNMSPEDSSIYLCSALTGGGGEAFFGQGTRLTVV.

J is TRBJ1-6 and V is TRBV5-1; D is unclear. Looked up from germline, CDR1 is SGHRS and CDR2 is YFSETQ. With 0 bases removed from V and 5 bases from J, the gap between germline ends came to 15 bases. This CDR3 spans 17 amino acids. CDR3 nucleotides: TGCGCCAGCAGCTTGGCCCCCTCGGGTGGAGATAATTCACCCCTCCACTTT. The encoded protein is CASSLAPSGGDNSPLHF.

CDR3 nucleotide sequence: TGTGCCAGCAGTTCAACCTACAGGGGAAACACCATATATTTT. Translated: CASSSTYRGNTIYF. The V call is TRBV28, the J call TRBJ1-3; a weak D match, TRBD1 (5 bases). There are 14 residues in the CDR3. Germline CDR1 reads MDHEN; CDR2 reads SYDVKM. V lost 4 bases and J 4 bases, leaving 11 bases between the germline ends.

V and J are TRBV7-2 and TRBJ2-3; 13 nucleotides agree with TRBD2. CDR3 size: 17 residues. Germline V lookup: CDR1 SGHTA, CDR2 FQGNSA. V gave up 5 bases and J gave up 3 bases; unmatched junction bases: 8. CDR3 sequence (DNA): TGTGCCAGCAGCCCTTTGGGACTAGCGGGGATAACAGATACGCAGTATTTT. Amino acid sequence: CASSPLGLAGITDTQYF.

This sequence joins TRBV28 and TRBJ1-5, with 9 bases identical to TRBD1. V lost 2 bases to trimming and J lost 2 bases; unmatched junction nucleotides: 7. Per germline, CDR1 MDHEN and CDR2 SYDVKM. This CDR3 is 17 amino acids long. CDR3 sequence: CASSLRQQGAGNQPQHF. The CDR3 DNA reads as TGTGCCAGCAGTTTACGTCAACAGGGGGCTGGCAATCAGCCCCAGCATTTT.

The V and J genes are TRBV28 and TRBJ2-7; tentatively, D is TRBD2 (6 bases). The CDR3 consists of 16 residues. V was cut by 6 bases and J by 2 bases, with 20 bases left in between. The germline V gene encodes CDR1 MDHEN and CDR2 SYDVKM. CDR3 loop: CASSTPSVGITYEQYF. The CDR3 coding sequence is TGTGCCAGCAGCACACCTAGCGTTGGGATAACCTACGAGCAGTACTTC.

Only one count was recorded for this clone. J is TRBJ1-3 and V is TRBV28; no reliable D call. Trimming stripped 4 bases from V and 0 bases from J, with 16 bases between. The V gene's germline CDR1 is MDHEN and CDR2 SYDVKM. This CDR3 has 17 residues. The CDR3 is CASSSAGRTGSGNTIYF. CDR3 nucleotides: TGTGCCAGCAGTTCCGCCGGACGGACCGGCTCTGGAAACACCATATATTTT.

This clone has a single count. The J gene is TRBJ2-3, the V gene TRBV11-3, with TRBD2 as a possible D gene (6 bases). Trimming removed 1 base from V and 0 bases from J, with 8 bases in between. Germline CDR1 and CDR2: SGHNT and YENEEA. The CDR3 is 15 amino acids. CDR3: CASSLGGTSTDTQYF. CDR3 bases: TGTGCCAGCAGCTTAGGAGGGACTAGCACAGATACGCAGTATTTT.

The chain links TRBV28 to TRBJ2-1; 9 bases align to TRBD2. V dropped 2 bases and J dropped 7; count of bases not matched to a gene: 6. The CDR3 is 15 amino acids. CDR1 and CDR2 (germline): MDHEN, SYDVKM. CDR3: CASSLSGGRGNEQFF. The DNA of the CDR3 is TGTGCCAGCAGTTTAAGCGGGGGGCGCGGGAATGAGCAGTTCTTC.

As to this clone: One end of the junction fails to match germline, which may point to a read error. The chain has TRBV7-7 and TRBJ2-1; D might be TRBD1 (7 bases). Germline lookup yields CDR1 SSHAT and CDR2 FNYEAQ (reference sequence). This CDR3 is 14 amino acids long. CDR3 DNA sequence: TGTGCTAGCAGTCCTGGAGGGGGCCACAATGAGCAGTTCTTC. Translating gives CASSPGGGHNEQFF.

The chain employs TRBV6-5 and TRBJ2-7, with D perhaps TRBD2 (5 bases). In germline, CDR1 is MNHEY, CDR2 SVGAGI. The CDR3 runs to 15 residues. V shed 0 bases and J shed 5 bases, with 14 bases lying between them. CDR3 nucleotide sequence: TGTGCCAGCAGTTACTCTTGGCGGCGGGTACACGAGCAGTACTTC. This sequence encodes CASSYSWRRVHEQYF.

The chain joins TRBV5-6 to TRBJ1-2; 8 positions match TRBD1. This CDR3 has 15 residues. V was pared by 1 base and J by 7 bases, with 9 bases of the junction left unmatched. Germline V gives CDR1 SGHDT, CDR2 YYEEEE. Here the CDR3 reads CASSLWQGALTGYTF. CDR3 DNA: TGTGCCAGCAGCTTGTGGCAGGGGGCGCTTACTGGCTACACCTTC.

The chain carries TRBV7-3 and TRBJ2-1; no firm D call. V was cut by 5 bases and J by 5 bases, with 7 bases left in between. Germline CDR1 is SGHTA and CDR2 is FQGTGA. CDR3 length: 12 amino acids. CDR3 protein: CASSKSHNEQFF. The CDR3 DNA is TGTGCCAGCAGCAAAAGTCACAATGAGCAGTTCTTC.

This chain joins TRBV11-2 and TRBJ2-5; no clear D gene. V lost 3 bases and J lost 0, with 11 bases in between. The CDR3 covers 15 residues. CDR1 is SGHAT, CDR2 FQNNGV, per germline. CDR3 bases: TGTGCCAGCAGCTTGGGCAGGACGTACCAAGAGACCCAGTACTTC. This translates into CASSLGRTYQETQYF.